The rows below give T cell receptor beta chains drawn from one sample of a study of cytomegalovirus exposure and HLA in healthy donors. Profiling relied on immunoSEQ multiplex PCR, and the TCRdb table lists in-frame clones only, not all of them. The repertoire holds 150,000 to 200,000 clones, 88% seen once, with just under 3% in the top ten. Sequencing was performed on PBMCs. These receptor sequences come from a man aged 18-30 years in good health and CMV-seronegative. Each CDR3 is given with its conserved first and last residue. Each record gives: clone size, J gene, D gene, V gene, CDR3 protein, CDR3 DNA. The D gene is left open where the match is weak. Rows give clone size only sometimes, using once, few, many, or a class for an expanded clone.

>-|TRBJ2-7|TRBD1|TRBV25-1
CASVQGQGGEQYF
TGTGCCAGCGTACAGGGACAGGGAGGCGAGCAGTACTTC
>-|TRBJ2-2|TRBD1|TRBV5-1
CASSPWTGNTGELFF
TGCGCCAGCAGCCCGTGGACAGGGAACACCGGGGAGCTGTTTTTT
>-|TRBJ2-3|-|TRBV5-1
CASSSTGEDTQYF
TGCGCCAGCAGCTCAACCGGTGAAGATACGCAGTATTTT
>-|TRBJ2-7|TRBD2|TRBV28
CASSTRSPLAGVSYEQYF
TGTGCCAGCAGTACACGATCCCCTCTAGCGGGAGTTTCCTACGAGCAGTACTTC
>-|TRBJ1-4|TRBD1|TRBV11-2
CASSLLEGAGDHEKLFF
TGTGCCAGCAGCCTACTCGAGGGGGCAGGCGACCATGAAAAACTGTTTTTT
>-|TRBJ1-1|TRBD1|TRBV7-2
CASSPRQGNTEAFF
TGTGCCAGCAGCCCTAGACAGGGGAACACTGAAGCTTTCTTT
>-|TRBJ2-3|TRBD1|TRBV5-1
CASQGQVGTDTQYF
TGCGCCAGCCAAGGACAGGTGGGCACAGATACGCAGTATTTT
>-|TRBJ2-2|-|TRBV4-1
CASSQPRTAQGTGELFF
TGCGCCAGCAGCCAACCCCGAACGGCACAGGGTACCGGGGAGCTGTTTTTT
>-|TRBJ1-1|-|TRBV6-1
CASSDYLNTEAFF
TGTGCCAGCAGTGATTACCTAAACACTGAAGCTTTCTTT
>-|TRBJ1-1|TRBD1|TRBV5-1
CASSHGRTGNTEAFF
TGCGCCAGCAGCCACGGGCGGACAGGGAACACTGAAGCTTTCTTT
>-|TRBJ1-1|-|TRBV27
CASSLSQNGATEAFF
TGTGCCAGCAGTTTATCCCAAAATGGGGCCACTGAAGCTTTCTTT
>-|TRBJ1-2|-|TRBV28
CASSTTTFQGYTF
TGTGCCAGCAGTACAACAACCTTTCAGGGCTACACCTTC
>once|TRBJ1-1|TRBD1|TRBV19
CAISPTGGMGEAFF
TGTGCCATCTCTCCCACAGGGGGTATGGGTGAAGCTTTCTTT
>-|TRBJ2-7|-|TRBV5-6
CASSFFSYEQYF
TGTGCCAGCAGCTTTTTTAGTTACGAGCAGTACTTC
>-|TRBJ2-2|-|TRBV10-3
CAISQGYTGELFF
TGTGCCATCAGCCAGGGTTACACCGGGGAGCTGTTTTTT
>-|TRBJ2-2|TRBD1|TRBV28
CASSPDGTENTGELFF
TGTGCCAGCAGTCCTGATGGGACAGAGAACACCGGGGAGCTGTTTTTT
>once|TRBJ1-2|TRBD1|TRBV10-1
CASSESRSGGGYTF
TGCGCCAGCAGTGAGTCGAGGTCAGGGGGTGGCTACACCTTC
>-|TRBJ2-7|TRBD2|TRBV6-1
CASSDGGGSYEQYF
TGTGCCAGCAGTGACGGCGGGGGGTCCTACGAGCAGTACTTC
>-|TRBJ2-7|-|TRBV7-9
CASSLTRGGLGHEQYF
TGTGCCAGCAGCTTAACGCGTGGGGGCCTTGGACACGAGCAGTACTTC
>-|TRBJ1-2|-|TRBV6-1
CASSHYGYTF
TGTGCCAGCAGTCATTATGGCTACACCTTC
>once|TRBJ1-2|TRBD1|TRBV4-1
CASSQEVGQGIDGYTF
TGCGCCAGCAGCCAAGAGGTCGGACAGGGGATAGATGGCTACACCTTC
>-|TRBJ2-5|-|TRBV29-1
CSARGETQYF
TGCAGCGCAAGGGGGGAGACCCAGTACTTC
>-|TRBJ1-1|TRBD1|TRBV5-1
CASSLQPGQGLSTEAFF
TGCGCCAGCAGCTTACAACCGGGACAGGGGTTGTCCACTGAAGCTTTCTTT
>-|TRBJ2-3|TRBD1|TRBV2
CASLSTGYTDTQYF
TGTGCCAGCCTATCGACAGGGTACACAGATACGCAGTATTTT
>-|TRBJ1-4|-|TRBV2
CASSQSGLWTPNEKLFF
TGTGCCAGCAGCCAATCCGGACTTTGGACCCCGAATGAAAAACTGTTTTTT
>-|TRBJ1-2|TRBD1|TRBV27
CASSLLGQGILNYGYTF
TGTGCCAGCAGTTTATTGGGACAGGGGATCCTTAACTATGGCTACACCTTC
>-|TRBJ2-2|-|TRBV12-5
CASGLETGELFF
TGTGCTAGTGGATTAGAAACCGGGGAGCTGTTTTTT
>-|TRBJ2-3|TRBD2|TRBV29-1
CSVIAGLSTDTQYF
TGCAGCGTCATAGCGGGCCTAAGCACAGATACGCAGTATTTT
>-|TRBJ2-1|-|TRBV15
CATSIQGSYNEQFF
TGTGCCACCAGCATACAGGGTTCCTACAATGAGCAGTTCTTC
>-|TRBJ1-1|TRBD1|TRBV19
CATSGQPNTEAFF
TGTGCCACCTCGGGACAGCCAAACACTGAAGCTTTCTTT
>-|TRBJ1-2|-|TRBV28
CASRNTPNDGYTF
TGTGCCAGCAGAAACACCCCCAATGATGGCTACACCTTC
>once|TRBJ2-6|-|TRBV9
CASSDEDSGANVLTF
TGTGCCAGCAGCGATGAGGACTCTGGGGCCAACGTCCTGACTTTC
>-|TRBJ2-2|-|TRBV28
CASVVGGTGELFF
TGTGCCAGCGTCGTCGGGGGCACCGGGGAGCTGTTTTTT
>-|TRBJ2-2|-|TRBV5-1
CASSLDGDTGELFF
TGCGCCAGCAGCTTGGACGGAGACACCGGGGAGCTGTTTTTT
>-|TRBJ2-4|-|TRBV11-2
CASSYDSLGAKNIQYF
TGTGCCAGCAGCTACGACTCCCTTGGGGCCAAAAACATTCAGTACTTC
>-|TRBJ2-2|-|TRBV5-1
CASSLVQVGNTGELFF
TGCGCCAGCAGCTTGGTACAGGTCGGAAACACCGGGGAGCTGTTTTTT
>-|TRBJ1-1|-|TRBV5-1
CASKRRDTRNTEAFF
TGCGCCAGCAAGAGAAGGGACACCCGGAACACTGAAGCTTTCTTT
>-|TRBJ2-4|-|TRBV28
CASRDNSENIQYF
TGTGCCAGCAGGGACAATTCGGAAAACATTCAGTACTTC
>-|TRBJ2-5|-|TRBV25-1
CASSYRVGETQYF
TGTGCCAGCAGCTACAGGGTTGGGGAGACCCAGTACTTC
>-|TRBJ1-1|-|TRBV11-2
CASSFRSTEAFF
TGTGCCAGCAGCTTCCGTAGCACTGAAGCTTTCTTT
>-|TRBJ2-2|TRBD2|TRBV4-1
CASTLAGGFTGELFF
TGCGCCAGCACCTTAGCGGGGGGGTTCACCGGGGAGCTGTTTTTT
>once|TRBJ2-1|TRBD1|TRBV29-1
CSVEEQTGTYNEQFF
TGCAGCGTTGAAGAGCAGACAGGGACCTACAATGAGCAGTTCTTC
>-|TRBJ2-5|-|TRBV6-1
CASSSYREETQYF
TGTGCCAGCAGTAGCTACAGGGAGGAGACCCAGTACTTC
>-|TRBJ1-5|TRBD1|TRBV4-1
CASSPGQGGVQPQHF
TGCGCCAGCAGCCCGGGACAGGGTGGCGTTCAGCCCCAGCATTTT
>-|TRBJ1-2|TRBD1|TRBV18
CASSLTPTGGDGYTF
TGTGCCAGCTCACTCACCCCTACAGGGGGCGATGGCTACACCTTC
>once|TRBJ2-3|-|TRBV7-9
CASSLARPDTQYF
TGTGCCAGCAGCTTAGCGCGTCCCGATACGCAGTATTTT
>-|TRBJ2-2|TRBD2|TRBV11-2
CASRPAGAGELFF
TGTGCCAGCAGACCAGCGGGGGCCGGGGAGCTGTTTTTT
>-|TRBJ2-3|-|TRBV30
CACPQSTDPDTQYF
TGTGCCTGCCCCCAAAGTACAGATCCAGATACGCAGTATTTT